One TCR beta chain is described in this entry. As yet, its antigen is unknown. Construction of the TCRbeta library involved unique molecular identifiers. TCRdb ran MiXCR on the PCR reads and lists one entry per CDR3 protein. The repertoire holds some 220,000 distinct CDR3 sequences, roughly a tenth seen once, with 25% to 30% in the top ten. The sample comes from a study of T-cell reconstitution after alpha-beta-depleted transplantation in children. Findings of the study overall: Reportedly, alpha-beta T cells present about two months post-transplant originated from several hundred expanded clones of graft origin. Some patients showed high day-60 TCRbeta diversity, which derived from surviving recipient T cells and thymic progenitors. Most T-cell counts and diversity one year after the transplant came from T cells that were newly produced.

Trimming cost V 6 bases and J 1 base; bases outside gene matches: 3. Germline values: CDR1 LNHDA, CDR2 SQIVND (reference sequence). The CDR3 is made up of 14 amino acids. The sample in question was PBMCs, obtained before TCRalphabeta/CD19-depleted stem cell transplant. The V gene is TRBV19, the J gene TRBJ1-1, with 9 bases lining up with TRBD1. This clonotype was obtained from a child under three years old with acute myeloid leukemia, due to receive a stem cell transplant. This CDR3 reads CASRWDRANTEAFF. The CDR3 nucleotides are TGTGCCAGTAGGTGGGACAGGGCGAACACTGAAGCTTTCTTT.